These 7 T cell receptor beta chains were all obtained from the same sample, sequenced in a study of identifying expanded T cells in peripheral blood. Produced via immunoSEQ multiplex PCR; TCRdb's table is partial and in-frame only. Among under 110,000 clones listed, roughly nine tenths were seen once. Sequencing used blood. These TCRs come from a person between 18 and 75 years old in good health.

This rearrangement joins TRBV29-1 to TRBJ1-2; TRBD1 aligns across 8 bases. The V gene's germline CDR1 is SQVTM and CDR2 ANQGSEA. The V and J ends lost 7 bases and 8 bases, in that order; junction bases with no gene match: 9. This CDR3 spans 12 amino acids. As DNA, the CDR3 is TGCAGCGCCGTGGACAGGGCCCTCGGCTACACCTTC. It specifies CSAVDRALGYTF.

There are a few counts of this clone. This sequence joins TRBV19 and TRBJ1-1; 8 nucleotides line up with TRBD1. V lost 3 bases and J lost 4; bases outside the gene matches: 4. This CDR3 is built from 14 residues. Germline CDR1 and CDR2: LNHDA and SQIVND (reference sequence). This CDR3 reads CASSIDRGGTEAFF. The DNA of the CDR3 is TGTGCCAGTAGTATCGACAGGGGAGGCACTGAAGCTTTCTTT.

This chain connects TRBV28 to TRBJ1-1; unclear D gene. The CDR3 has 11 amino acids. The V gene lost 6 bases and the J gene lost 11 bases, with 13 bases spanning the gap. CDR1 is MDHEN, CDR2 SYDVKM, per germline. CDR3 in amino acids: CASSRDLLAFF. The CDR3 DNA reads TGTGCCAGCAGCCGAGACCTGCTGGCTTTCTTT.

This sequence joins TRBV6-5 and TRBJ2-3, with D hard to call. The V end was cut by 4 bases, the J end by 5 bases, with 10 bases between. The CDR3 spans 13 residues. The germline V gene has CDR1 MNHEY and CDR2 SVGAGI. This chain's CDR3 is CASSSPTQDTQYF. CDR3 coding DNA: TGTGCCAGCAGTTCACCGACACAAGATACGCAGTATTTT.

The CDR3 DNA reads TGCGCCAGCAGCTTCCCGTTGCGACAGGGGGCGGACGGGGAGCTGTTTTTT. It translates to CASSFPLRQGADGELFF. The gene calls are TRBV5-1 and TRBJ2-2; 10 bases are a match to TRBD1. This CDR3 spans 17 amino acids. Trimming at V came to 2 bases and at J to 7 bases, leaving 11 bases not matched to a gene. The germline V gene has CDR1 SGHRS and CDR2 YFSETQ. Complete variable domain (other parts from reference TRBV5-1 and TRBJ2-2): KAGVTQTPRYLIKTRGQQVTLSCSPISGHRSVSWYQQTPGQGLQFLFEYFSETQRNKGNFPGRFSGRQFSNSRSEMNVSTLELGDSALYLCASSFPLRQGADGELFFGEGSRLTVL.

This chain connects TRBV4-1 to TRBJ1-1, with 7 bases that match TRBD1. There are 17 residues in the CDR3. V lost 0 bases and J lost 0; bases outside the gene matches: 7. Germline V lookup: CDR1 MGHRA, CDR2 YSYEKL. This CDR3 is CASSQEKGGTVNTEAFF. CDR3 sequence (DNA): TGCGCCAGCAGCCAAGAAAAAGGGGGGACAGTGAACACTGAAGCTTTCTTT.

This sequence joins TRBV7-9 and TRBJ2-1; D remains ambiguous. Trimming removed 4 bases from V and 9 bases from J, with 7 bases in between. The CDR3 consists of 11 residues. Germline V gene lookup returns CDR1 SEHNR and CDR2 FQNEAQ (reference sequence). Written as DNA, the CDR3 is TGTGCCAGCAGCTCGTACGGTGAGCAGTTCTTC. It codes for CASSSYGEQFF.